This note documents a single TCR beta chain sequence. Its matching antigen is unknown. CDR3 size: 14 residues. CDR1 and CDR2 (germline): SGHTA, FQGNSA. Trimming cost V 2 bases and J 2 bases, with 7 bases left between them. The source of the sample is a study of cytomegalovirus exposure and HLA in healthy donors. Use of 60 Vbeta and 13 Jbeta primers characterized the PCR. Profiling relied on immunoSEQ multiplex PCR, and the TCRdb table lists in-frame clones only, not all of them. The sample has approximately 210,000 clones, around 79% seen once. General study results and limits: Later analysis found that TCR beta chains associated with HLA were more clonally expanded than other, equally common chains. Despite most TCR sequences being rare, some public TCRs occurred in many donors.

At collection, donors were nominally healthy, but unrecorded immune exposures were probable. Sequencing was carried out using PBMCs. The chain employs TRBV7-2 and TRBJ1-5; possible D gene TRBD1, 6 bases. The TCR comes from a girl between 10 and 17 years old in good health and CMV-seropositive. This CDR3 reads CASSLWTGNQPQHF. The CDR3, as DNA: TGTGCCAGCAGCTTATGGACAGGCAATCAGCCCCAGCATTTT.